A single sample gave rise to the 10 T cell receptor beta chains below, sequenced in a study of cytomegalovirus exposure and HLA in healthy donors. In the PCR, 60 Vbeta and 13 Jbeta primers were used. The method was immunoSEQ multiplex PCR; TCRdb's version includes in-frame clones alone and lacks a portion of them. The profile shows approximately 90,000 clones, roughly two thirds of them singletons. Sequencing was carried out using PBMCs. All receptors derive from a woman aged 25 to 45 in good health and CMV-seronegative.

The gene calls are TRBV27 and TRBJ1-5; 7 bases match TRBD1. Per germline, CDR1 MNHEY and CDR2 SMNVEV (reference sequence). V gave up 5 bases and J gave up 4 bases; unmatched junction bases: 5. The CDR3 totals 14 residues. This CDR3 reads CASSPAGQNQPQHF. The CDR3 DNA reads as TGTGCCAGCAGTCCCGCGGGACAGAATCAGCCCCAGCATTTT.

This clone appeared a few times. The CDR3 loop is CASSYRPRGRFDYGYTF. CDR3 DNA sequence: TGTGCCAGCAGCTATCGCCCGCGGGGCCGGTTTGACTATGGCTACACCTTC. The chain carries TRBV7-8 and TRBJ1-2; TRBD1 might be the D (5 bases). The CDR3 covers 17 residues. Germline V lookup: CDR1 SGHVS, CDR2 FQNEAQ. The germline V and J ends were trimmed by 4 bases and 3 bases, with 21 bases remaining between them. Full variable domain (rest looked up from reference TRBV7-8 and TRBJ1-2): GAGVSQSPRYKVAKRGQDVALRCDPISGHVSLFWYQQALGQGPEFLTYFQNEAQLDKSGLPSDRFFAERPEGSVSTLKIQRTQQEDSAVYLCASSYRPRGRFDYGYTFGSGTRLTVV.

This chain joins TRBV28 and TRBJ2-3; D is unresolved. The CDR3 loop spans 18 amino acids. Germline V gene sequence: CDR1 MDHEN, CDR2 SYDVKM. V lost 7 bases, J lost 0 bases, and 23 bases lay in between. As DNA, the CDR3 is TGTGCCAGCACTCCTCTTTATATGGGCAGGCCTAGCACAGATACGCAGTATTTT. Translation: CASTPLYMGRPSTDTQYF.

This clone appeared a few times. This chain connects TRBV5-4 to TRBJ1-2; D not resolved. Germline-derived CDR1 and CDR2 are SGHNT and YYREEE (reference sequence). CDR3 length: 12 residues. The ends were cut back, 0 bases at V and 7 bases at J, with 7 bases in the middle. Here the CDR3 reads CASSLERVGYTF. Written as DNA, the CDR3 is TGTGCCAGCAGCTTGGAGAGGGTTGGCTACACCTTC. The full variable domain, completed using reference TRBV5-4 and TRBJ1-2, is ETGVTQSPTHLIKTRGQQVTLRCSSQSGHNTVSWYQQALGQGPQFIFQYYREEENGRGNFPPRFSGLQFPNYSSELNVNALELDDSALYLCASSLERVGYTFGSGTRLTVV.

The chain uses TRBV2 and TRBJ2-2; TRBD2 agrees at 13 bases. With V trimmed by 6 bases and J by 6 bases, 4 bases remained unmatched. CDR1 and CDR2 (germline): SNHLY, FYNNEI. The length of the CDR3 is 15 residues. The CDR3 spells CASSDGLAGAGELFF. Here the CDR3 DNA reads TGTGCCAGCAGCGACGGACTAGCGGGAGCCGGGGAGCTGTTTTTT.

This clone was observed a few times. J is TRBJ2-5 and V is TRBV5-1, with 7 bases aligning to TRBD1. The DNA end is a closer match to TRBJ2-7, so the J assignment may be wrong. This CDR3 has 15 residues. Germline lookup yields CDR1 SGHRS and CDR2 YFSETQ. For the CDR3, the DNA is TGCGCCAGCAGCCGCGAAGGGGGCGGTTTGAACGAGCAGTACTTC. It encodes CASSREGGGLNEQYF.

The chain uses TRBV28 and TRBJ2-5; D remains unclear. The V end lost 4 bases, the J end lost 9 bases, and 12 bases lay between the germline ends. CDR1 and CDR2 from the germline V gene are MDHEN and SYDVKM. This CDR3 has 12 amino acids. The CDR3 bases are TGTGCCAGCAGTTCCCAACATTTGCCCCAGTACTTC. As protein: CASSSQHLPQYF. Based on the CDR3 plus reference TRBV28 and TRBJ2-5, the full variable domain is DVKVTQSSRYLVKRTGEKVFLECVQDMDHENMFWYRQDPGLGLRLIYFSYDVKMKEKGDIPEGYSVSREKKERFSLILESASTNQTSMYLCASSSQHLPQYFGPGTRLLVL.

Notes on this clone: The identical CDR3 is also encoded by other nucleotide sequences in the sample. CDR3 nucleotide sequence: TGCGCCAGCAGCTTGGCCGGCACAGATACGCAGTATTTT. This codes for CASSLAGTDTQYF. The rearrangement joins TRBV5-1 to TRBJ2-3; D uncertain. CDR1 and CDR2 from the germline V gene are SGHRS and YFSETQ. The CDR3 has 13 amino acids. V dropped 0 bases and J dropped 1 base, with 3 bases sitting between them.

A few counts support this clone. The CDR3 DNA reads TGTGCCAGCCGCGGGGTAATAGGTGAAAAACTGTTTTTT. Translation: CASRGVIGEKLFF. V gene TRBV28 combines with J gene TRBJ1-4; the D is unclear. Looked up from germline, CDR1 is MDHEN and CDR2 is SYDVKM. The CDR3 is 13 amino acids. V was pared by 8 bases and J by 7 bases, with 14 bases between.

The chain has TRBV6-4 and TRBJ1-1, with 7 bases lining up with TRBD1. The CDR3 is 15 amino acids. Trimming removed 2 bases from V and 1 base from J; junction bases left unmatched: 4. Germline V lookup: CDR1 MRHNA, CDR2 SNTAGT. CDR3: CASSDRQGWNTEAFF. Here the CDR3 DNA reads TGTGCCAGCAGTGACAGACAGGGATGGAACACTGAAGCTTTCTTT.